The clone carrying this TCR beta chain occurred once. The target antigen is unknown. The junction does not match germline at one end; this may be a read error. This sample is drawn from a study of cytomegalovirus exposure and HLA in healthy donors. With 60 Vbeta and 13 Jbeta primers, the PCR was carried out. TCRdb keeps only in-frame clones here, not all; method: immunoSEQ multiplex PCR. Of about 130,000 clones in the sample, 76% are singletons; the top ten hold 1.5% to 2%. Whole-study findings and limits: Presence/absence analyses rested on an assumption that sequencing depth was roughly uniform across donors. Several of the most significant clusters appeared, in a later analysis, to be linked to common viral pathogens.

Sample: PBMCs. This sequence was found in a female donor in good health and CMV-seropositive.

The CDR3 DNA sequence: TGTTCCAGCAGCTTATTCGGGACATCGGGCACCTTC. Translation gives CSSSLFGTSGTF. The rearrangement uses TRBV7-9 and TRBJ1-2; possibly TRBD1 for D (6 bases). Germline CDR1 is SEHNR and CDR2 is FQNEAQ (reference sequence). This CDR3 has 12 amino acids.